The 10 T cell receptor beta chains presented below share a single source sample, sequenced in a study of blood T cell repertoires in COVID-19. Produced via immunoSEQ multiplex PCR; TCRdb's table is partial and in-frame only. This repertoire shows over 350,000 clones, roughly 90% found once; its top ten account for approximately 1%. Material: PBMCs or T cells enriched from blood (not recorded which). These receptors were obtained from a woman between 25 and 40 years old with acute COVID-19.

The chain employs TRBV27 and TRBJ2-3, with 9 bases that match TRBD2. Looked up from germline, CDR1 is MNHEY and CDR2 is SMNVEV (reference sequence). The CDR3 covers 17 residues. J gave up 1 base and V 4 bases, and 9 bases lay outside the gene matches. The CDR3, as DNA: TGTGCCAGCAGTTCTAGCGGGGTGAGGGTGGGCACAGATACGCAGTATTTT. Its protein is CASSSSGVRVGTDTQYF.

CDR3 sequence: CASRRDLTDTQYF. The DNA for the CDR3 is TGCGCCAGTCGGAGGGACCTCACAGATACGCAGTATTTT. The rearrangement joins TRBV10-1 to TRBJ2-3, with D perhaps matching TRBD2 (6 bases). Germline V CDR1 and CDR2: WNHNN, SYGVQD (reference sequence). The CDR3 is 13 amino acids. The V end lost 9 bases, the J end lost 2 bases, and 12 bases lay between the germline ends.

This chain uses TRBV5-5 with TRBJ1-2; 12 bases map to TRBD1. The ends lost 4 bases at V and 6 bases at J; junction bases unmatched: 7. Per germline, CDR1 SGHKS and CDR2 YYEKEE (reference sequence). CDR3 size: 15 residues. CDR3 loop: CASSLRDRGRNGYTF. Written as DNA, the CDR3 is TGTGCCAGCAGCCTCCGGGACAGGGGGCGAAATGGCTACACCTTC.

The DNA of the CDR3 is TGTGCCAGTCGGGAAGGGAAAGGCTACACCTTC. It yields the protein CASREGKGYTF. The chain links TRBV19 to TRBJ1-2, with D unresolved. Per germline, CDR1 LNHDA and CDR2 SQIVND (reference sequence). Deletions cut 8 bases from V and 8 bases from J, with 12 bases between. There are 11 residues in the CDR3.

The chain recombines TRBV6-5 with TRBJ2-7; unclear D gene. Between the trimmed V and J ends, which lost 5 bases and 6 bases, there was a span of 11 bases. The V gene's germline CDR1 is MNHEY and CDR2 SVGAGI. The CDR3 extends over 12 amino acids. Here the CDR3 reads CASSQPSGEQYF. In nucleotides, the CDR3 is TGTGCCAGCAGTCAACCCTCAGGCGAGCAGTACTTC.

The V gene is TRBV19, the J gene TRBJ1-1; 12 bases are shared with TRBD1. The CDR3 spans 15 residues. Germline CDR1 reads LNHDA; CDR2 reads SQIVND (reference sequence). Trimming at V came to 5 bases and at J to 4 bases, leaving 5 bases not matched to a gene. The CDR3 protein is CASSLRDRGPTEAFF. CDR3 nucleotide sequence: TGTGCCAGTAGTCTACGGGACAGGGGGCCCACTGAAGCTTTCTTT.

The rearrangement links TRBV5-1 to TRBJ1-1; possible D gene TRBD1, 6 bases. This CDR3 has 15 residues. CDR1 and CDR2 from the germline V gene are SGHRS and YFSETQ. Trimming left V 4 bases short and J 6 bases short, with 19 bases between. In DNA form, the CDR3 reads TGCGCCAGCAGCCAAGATACAGGGTTGGGAGCTGAAGCTTTCTTT. Translation gives CASSQDTGLGAEAFF.

This chain links TRBV2 with TRBJ2-7; D might be TRBD2 (5 bases). The V and J ends lost 4 bases and 2 bases respectively, with 15 bases between them. The germline gives CDR1 SNHLY, CDR2 FYNNEI. The CDR3 sequence is 15 residues long. The chain's CDR3 is CASSAERSSTYEQYF. The CDR3 DNA sequence: TGTGCCAGCAGTGCGGAGCGGAGCTCGACCTACGAGCAGTACTTC.

The rearrangement joins TRBV18 to TRBJ2-7, with 7 bases identical to TRBD1. This CDR3 region has 15 residues. V shed 1 base and J 3 bases; nucleotides not matched to a gene: 6. Germline CDR1 is KGHSH and CDR2 is LQKENI. Here the CDR3 DNA reads TGTGCCAGCTCACCACTGCGCCGGGACAGCTACGAGCAGTACTTC. It is translated as CASSPLRRDSYEQYF.

The V gene is TRBV25-1, the J gene TRBJ1-2; 7 positions agree with TRBD1. Germline assignment: CDR1 MGHDK and CDR2 SYGVNS. With V trimmed by 1 base and J by 0 bases, 5 bases remained unmatched. This CDR3 has 16 residues. This CDR3 is CASSESRGKSNYGYTF. The DNA of the CDR3 is TGTGCCAGCAGTGAATCCAGGGGGAAGTCTAACTATGGCTACACCTTC.